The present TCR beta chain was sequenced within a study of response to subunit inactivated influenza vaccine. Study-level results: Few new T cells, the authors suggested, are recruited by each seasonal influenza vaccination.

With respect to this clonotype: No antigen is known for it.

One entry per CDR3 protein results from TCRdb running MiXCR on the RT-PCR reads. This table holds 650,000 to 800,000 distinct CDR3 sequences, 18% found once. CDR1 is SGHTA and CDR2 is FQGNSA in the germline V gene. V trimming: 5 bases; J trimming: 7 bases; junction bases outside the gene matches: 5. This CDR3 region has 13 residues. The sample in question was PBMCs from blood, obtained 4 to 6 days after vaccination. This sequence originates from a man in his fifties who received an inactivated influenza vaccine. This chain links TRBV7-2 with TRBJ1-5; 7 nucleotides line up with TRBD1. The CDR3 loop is CASSLQGYQPQHF. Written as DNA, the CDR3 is TGTGCCAGCAGCCTACAGGGGTACCAGCCCCAGCATTTT.